The clone carrying this TCR beta chain was seen at least ten times. Its target is not known. Sample-barcoded 5' priming and a J-beta primer mix drove a second PCR of roughly 7 to 11 cycles. TCRdb used MiXCR to reprocess the 5' RACE reads, holding one entry per CDR3 protein. The table records roughly 680,000 distinct CDR3 sequences, about 51% of them present only once. The data were obtained in a study of blood T cells in healthy people across ages. Turning to the study itself: T cells yielded about one barcoded beta molecule per two cells through template switching.

Study-level points and caveats: It was not possible, with unsorted PBMCs, to conclusively compare naive and antigen-experienced cells. Relative to aged donors, long-lived donors carried more naive CD4+ cells and displayed higher diversity. Estimated diversity, derived from one million T cells, was regarded as an underestimate.

The CDR3 totals 12 residues. Germline V gives CDR1 MNHEY, CDR2 SMNVEV (reference sequence). V was clipped by 5 bases and J by 4 bases, with 8 bases between them. This clonotype was obtained from a woman older than 75 in good health. The chain combines TRBV27 with TRBJ2-5, with no clear D. Sequences were obtained from blood. The DNA for the CDR3 is TGTGCCAGCAGTAGTTGGGGAGAGACCCAGTACTTC. Its protein product is CASSSWGETQYF.